This passage covers 9 T cell receptor beta chains from one sample sequenced in a study of shared clonotypes between healthy human individuals. Method: immunoSEQ multiplex PCR; TCRdb's copy keeps in-frame clones and lacks some. The sample consists of some 1,100,000 clones, approximately 78% of them appearing once. The sample was memory CD4+ T cells from PBMCs. Subset reported: CD45RA-negative fraction. These receptors originate from a man between 18 and 35 years old in good health. Some clones in this sample may be carry-over from other donors' samples.

This chain uses TRBV5-4 with TRBJ2-1; D call uncertain. The V end lost 4 bases, the J end lost 6 bases, and 17 bases lay between the germline ends. The CDR3 length is 15 residues. Germline CDR1 reads SGHNT; CDR2 reads YYREEE (reference sequence). CDR3 loop: CASSPYGLALNEQFF. The DNA for the CDR3 is TGTGCCAGCAGCCCCTACGGGCTTGCCCTCAATGAGCAGTTCTTC.

Ten or more counts support this clone. The rearrangement uses TRBV5-1 and TRBJ2-7; D perhaps matches TRBD2 (5 bases). The CDR3 is 13 residues long. V lost 7 bases and J lost 3, with 14 bases in between. From germline, CDR1 is SGHRS and CDR2 YFSETQ. Written as DNA, the CDR3 is TGCGCCAGCGGCAGGTCCGAGGGCTACGAGCAGTACTTC. This codes for CASGRSEGYEQYF.

J is TRBJ2-7 and V is TRBV10-3; 8 bases match TRBD1. The V segment lost 6 bases and the J segment 2 bases; nucleotides outside the gene matches: 3. The CDR3 is made up of 13 amino acids. The germline gives CDR1 ENHRY, CDR2 SYGVKD. The CDR3 spells CAIRTGEAYEQYF. The CDR3 DNA reads TGTGCCATCAGGACAGGGGAGGCCTACGAGCAGTACTTC.

V usage is TRBV11-2 and J usage is TRBJ2-7; no definite D call. Trimming shortened V by 6 bases and J by 3 bases, and 21 bases separated the two germline ends. Germline CDR1 reads SGHAT; CDR2 reads FQNNGV. CDR3 size: 16 residues. CDR3 coding DNA: TGTGCCAGCAGACCGATCCCGAAGGGAAACCACTACGAGCAGTACTTC. Protein: CASRPIPKGNHYEQYF.

The V gene is TRBV18, the J gene TRBJ2-2; possibly TRBD1 for D (5 bases). CDR3 size: 17 residues. V was shortened by 3 bases and J by 2 bases, with 16 bases between the two germline ends. The germline gives CDR1 KGHSH, CDR2 LQKENI. The CDR3 bases are TGTGCCAGCTCACCGGCGACAGACATCGCTAACACCGGGGAGCTGTTTTTT. Protein sequence: CASSPATDIANTGELFF.

The chain has TRBV11-2 and TRBJ1-1; weak D call: TRBD1 (5 bases). V lost 4 bases to trimming and J lost 0 bases, with 15 bases between them. CDR3 size: 16 residues. CDR1 is SGHAT, CDR2 FQNNGV, per germline. Written as DNA, the CDR3 is TGTGCCAGCAGCTGGAAACCGGGACTGCTGAACACTGAAGCTTTCTTT. Residues: CASSWKPGLLNTEAFF.

The chain employs TRBV5-4 and TRBJ2-1, with a tentative D call TRBD1 (5 bases). The germline CDR1 and CDR2 sequences are SGHNT and YYREEE (reference sequence). Trimming pared 3 bases from V and 8 bases from J, leaving 15 bases between. The CDR3 is 14 amino acids. In DNA form, the CDR3 reads TGTGCCAGCAGCTGGGCATATACAGGAGATGAGCAGTTCTTC. Protein: CASSWAYTGDEQFF. The full variable domain, with the rest looked up from reference TRBV5-4 and TRBJ2-1, is ETGVTQSPTHLIKTRGQQVTLRCSSQSGHNTVSWYQQALGQGPQFIFQYYREEENGRGNFPPRFSGLQFPNYSSELNVNALELDDSALYLCASSWAYTGDEQFFGPGTRLTVL.

V gene TRBV11-2 combines with J gene TRBJ2-3; 14 positions match TRBD2. CDR3 length equals 17 residues. Germline loops: CDR1 SGHAT, CDR2 FQNNGV. J lost 6 bases, V lost 1 base, and 6 bases had no gene match. The CDR3 nucleotides read TGTGCCAGCAGCTTAGTGGGACTAGCGGGAGCTTTGGATACGCAGTATTTT. The encoded protein is CASSLVGLAGALDTQYF.

CDR3: CASSVADFATRYGYTF. CDR3 DNA sequence: TGTGCCAGCAGCGTAGCTGATTTCGCGACACGGTATGGCTACACCTTC. The J gene is TRBJ1-2, the V gene TRBV9, with D unclear. Trimming took 0 bases from V and 5 from J, leaving 17 bases between them. This CDR3 region has 16 residues. CDR1 is SGDLS and CDR2 is YYNGEE in the germline V gene.